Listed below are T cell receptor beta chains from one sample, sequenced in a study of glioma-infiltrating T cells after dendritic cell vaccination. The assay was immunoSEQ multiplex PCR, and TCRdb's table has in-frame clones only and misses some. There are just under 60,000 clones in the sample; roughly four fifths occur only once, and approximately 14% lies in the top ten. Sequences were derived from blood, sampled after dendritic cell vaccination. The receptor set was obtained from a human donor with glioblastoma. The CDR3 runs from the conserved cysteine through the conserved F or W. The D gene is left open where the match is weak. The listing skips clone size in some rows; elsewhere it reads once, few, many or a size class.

DNA: TGTGCCAGCAGAGCAGCGGGGGGGGCGGAGACCCAGTACTTC; CDR3: CASRAAGGAETQYF; V: TRBV2; D: TRBD2; J: TRBJ2-5; size: -
DNA: TGTGCCAGCAGTTTAGTTGGGGGGACCCACGAGCAGTACTTC; CDR3: CASSLVGGTHEQYF; V: TRBV27; D: -; J: TRBJ2-7; size: -
DNA: TGTGCCAGTAGTATGACAGACTTTGCCAATAATTCACCCCTCCACTTT; CDR3: CASSMTDFANNSPLHF; V: TRBV19; D: -; J: TRBJ1-6; size: -
DNA: TGTGCCAGCAGCGCCGAATCTAGCGGGGGGGGGAATGAGCAGTTCTTC; CDR3: CASSAESSGGGNEQFF; V: TRBV9; D: TRBD2; J: TRBJ2-1; size: -
DNA: TGTGCCAGCTCACCCTTCTTCACAGATACGCAGTATTTT; CDR3: CASSPFFTDTQYF; V: TRBV18; D: -; J: TRBJ2-3; size: -
DNA: TGTGCCAGCAGCTTCCGGGTCTCCAAAACCGTCTCCTACGAGCAGTACTTC; CDR3: CASSFRVSKTVSYEQYF; V: TRBV7-8; D: -; J: TRBJ2-7; size: -
DNA: TGTGCCAGCAGTTACGGCGGGGGGGCTAAGACCCAGTACTTC; CDR3: CASSYGGGAKTQYF; V: TRBV6-5; D: TRBD2; J: TRBJ2-5; size: -
DNA: TGTGCCAGCCGAAGGAAGGACATACCGAACACTGAAGCTTTCTTT; CDR3: CASRRKDIPNTEAFF; V: TRBV6-5; D: -; J: TRBJ1-1; size: -
DNA: TGTGCCAGCAGCCATTCGAGGACAGGGGATAACTATGGCTACACCTTC; CDR3: CASSHSRTGDNYGYTF; V: TRBV4-2; D: TRBD1; J: TRBJ1-2; size: -
DNA: TGTGCCAGCAGCGGGGCCCTAGCGGGGGGTGTAGAGACCCAGTACTTC; CDR3: CASSGALAGGVETQYF; V: TRBV7-8; D: TRBD2; J: TRBJ2-5; size: few
DNA: TGTGCCAGCAGTCTGAGGGAACGGACCTACGAGCAGTACTTC; CDR3: CASSLRERTYEQYF; V: TRBV27; D: -; J: TRBJ2-7; size: -
DNA: TGTGCCAGCAGTTTCGGGGTCTTGAACACTGAAGCTTTCTTT; CDR3: CASSFGVLNTEAFF; V: TRBV27; D: -; J: TRBJ1-1; size: -
DNA: TGTGCCAGCACCGAGACAGCAACTAATGAAAAACTGTTTTTT; CDR3: CASTETATNEKLFF; V: TRBV7-9; D: -; J: TRBJ1-4; size: -
DNA: TGTGCCAGCGAAGGGACTCCCCTTACGCAGTATTTT; CDR3: CASEGTPLTQYF; V: TRBV2; D: -; J: TRBJ2-3; size: -
DNA: TGTGCCAGCGCGCGCAGCGAATTGGGTGGCTACACCTTC; CDR3: CASARSELGGYTF; V: TRBV25-1; D: -; J: TRBJ1-2; size: few
DNA: TGTGCCAGCAGCCCTAGCCGGGCTAGCGGGGGGGAGGGGAATGAGCAGTTCTTC; CDR3: CASSPSRASGGEGNEQFF; V: TRBV7-3; D: TRBD2; J: TRBJ2-1; size: -
DNA: TGTGCCAGCAGTAACCCGGGGGTAGGGGCGACAGATACGCAGTATTTT; CDR3: CASSNPGVGATDTQYF; V: TRBV6-6; D: -; J: TRBJ2-3; size: -
DNA: TGTGCCAGCGCAGGGAGGTTAGACACCGGGGAGCTGTTTTTT; CDR3: CASAGRLDTGELFF; V: TRBV2; D: -; J: TRBJ2-2; size: -
DNA: TGTGCCAGCAGCCCCCAGGGGGCAGGAGAGACCCAGTACTTC; CDR3: CASSPQGAGETQYF; V: TRBV5-4; D: TRBD1; J: TRBJ2-5; size: -
DNA: TGTGCCAGCAGCAAACAGGGTAGATCCTACGAGCAGTACTTC; CDR3: CASSKQGRSYEQYF; V: TRBV5-6; D: -; J: TRBJ2-7; size: -
DNA: TGCAGCGTTGAGCAGGGAATAGTCACTGAAGCTTTCTTT; CDR3: CSVEQGIVTEAFF; V: TRBV29-1; D: -; J: TRBJ1-1; size: -
DNA: TGTGCCAGTAGTATTAATGGGGGGAGCTCCTATAATTCACCCCTCCACTTT; CDR3: CASSINGGSSYNSPLHF; V: TRBV19; D: -; J: TRBJ1-6; size: -
DNA: TGTGCCAGCAGCCCGTCCCGGGACAGGGATAGGTACACCGGGGAGCTGTTTTTT; CDR3: CASSPSRDRDRYTGELFF; V: TRBV7-9; D: TRBD1; J: TRBJ2-2; size: few
DNA: TGTGCCAGCAGACCAGGGGTCACCGGGGAGCTGTTTTTT; CDR3: CASRPGVTGELFF; V: TRBV11-2; D: -; J: TRBJ2-2; size: once
DNA: TGTGCCAGCAGCGGCAATGGGGGGGACACTGAAGCTTTCTTT; CDR3: CASSGNGGDTEAFF; V: TRBV7-9; D: -; J: TRBJ1-1; size: -
DNA: TGTGCCACCAGCAGACCTACACGGGGGGAGACCCAGTACTTC; CDR3: CATSRPTRGETQYF; V: TRBV15; D: -; J: TRBJ2-5; size: -
DNA: TGTGCCTCACAACGGGACAGACGGGAGACCCAGTACTTC; CDR3: CASQRDRRETQYF; V: TRBV30; D: TRBD1; J: TRBJ2-5; size: -
DNA: TGTGCCAGCAGCTTAGGGGGCAGGGAAGGCAGCACTGAAGCTTTCTTT; CDR3: CASSLGGREGSTEAFF; V: TRBV7-8; D: -; J: TRBJ1-1; size: -
DNA: TGTGCCAGCTCACCATCGACAGGGCAGAACACTGAAGCTTTCTTT; CDR3: CASSPSTGQNTEAFF; V: TRBV18; D: TRBD1; J: TRBJ1-1; size: -
DNA: TGCAGCGGCCAGACAGGGTCCTACGAGCAGTACTTC; CDR3: CSGQTGSYEQYF; V: TRBV29-1; D: TRBD1; J: TRBJ2-7; size: -
DNA: TGCGCCAGCAGCTTGGCCGGGGAGGGAGGCGAGCAGTACTTC; CDR3: CASSLAGEGGEQYF; V: TRBV5-1; D: TRBD2; J: TRBJ2-7; size: -
DNA: TGCGCCAGCAGCCCGGGCACAGGGGGGCTCGGGACCGGGGAGCTGTTTTTT; CDR3: CASSPGTGGLGTGELFF; V: TRBV5-1; D: TRBD1; J: TRBJ2-2; size: -
DNA: TGTGCCAGCAGTTCTTTGCGGGGTCTGGGCAGCAATCAGCCCCAGCATTTT; CDR3: CASSSLRGLGSNQPQHF; V: TRBV27; D: -; J: TRBJ1-5; size: -
DNA: TGTGCCAGCAGCCGACAGTTCAATCAGCCCCAGCATTTT; CDR3: CASSRQFNQPQHF; V: TRBV7-2; D: -; J: TRBJ1-5; size: once
DNA: TGTGCCAGCAGCACAGGCTACGAGCAGTACTTC; CDR3: CASSTGYEQYF; V: TRBV7-2; D: -; J: TRBJ2-7; size: -
DNA: TGTGCCAGCAGCCCTACTCCGGGCGGGGAGCTGTTTTTT; CDR3: CASSPTPGGELFF; V: TRBV7-9; D: -; J: TRBJ2-2; size: -
DNA: TGTGCCAGTAGTATTCCGGGGGGCTCTGGGGCCAACGTCCTGACTTTC; CDR3: CASSIPGGSGANVLTF; V: TRBV19; D: TRBD2; J: TRBJ2-6; size: -
DNA: TGTGCCAGCAGCTTAAGGGCCCAGGGGGCAAACAATGAGCAGTTCTTC; CDR3: CASSLRAQGANNEQFF; V: TRBV7-3; D: TRBD1; J: TRBJ2-1; size: -
DNA: TGCGCCAGCAGCCAAGATAGGGACAGGGGGCGATGGACCGGGGAGCTGTTTTTT; CDR3: CASSQDRDRGRWTGELFF; V: TRBV4-3; D: TRBD1; J: TRBJ2-2; size: once
DNA: TGTGCCACGGGGAACACTGAAGCTTTCTTT; CDR3: CATGNTEAFF; V: TRBV7-9; D: -; J: TRBJ1-1; size: -
DNA: TGTGCCAGCGGATTAACAGGGGACACTGAAGCTTTCTTT; CDR3: CASGLTGDTEAFF; V: TRBV5-6; D: TRBD1; J: TRBJ1-1; size: -
DNA: TGTGCCAGCAGTGGTTGGCGGGGGGGCACAGATACGCAGTATTTT; CDR3: CASSGWRGGTDTQYF; V: TRBV9; D: TRBD2; J: TRBJ2-3; size: -
DNA: TGCAGCGTTGAAGATCAAGATGGGCCCTATGGCTACACCTTC; CDR3: CSVEDQDGPYGYTF; V: TRBV29-1; D: -; J: TRBJ1-2; size: -
DNA: TGTGCCAGCAGCCTAATTATGACCGGGACAGGGAACACCGGGGAGCTGTTTTTT; CDR3: CASSLIMTGTGNTGELFF; V: TRBV13; D: TRBD1; J: TRBJ2-2; size: few
DNA: TGTGCCAGCAGCCAAAGTCTAGCTGAAGCTTTCTTT; CDR3: CASSQSLAEAFF; V: TRBV16; D: -; J: TRBJ1-1; size: few
DNA: TGCGCCAGCGGGGGGGACAGGGCTGAAAAACTGTTTTTT; CDR3: CASGGDRAEKLFF; V: TRBV4-1; D: TRBD1; J: TRBJ1-4; size: -
DNA: TGTGCCAGCAGCCGGGGCGCGGGGAATGAAAAACTGTTTTTT; CDR3: CASSRGAGNEKLFF; V: TRBV7-9; D: -; J: TRBJ1-4; size: -
DNA: TGTGCCAGCAGTCTCTTCACAGGGAAGGAGACCCAGTACTTC; CDR3: CASSLFTGKETQYF; V: TRBV6-5; D: -; J: TRBJ2-5; size: -
DNA: TGTGCCAGCAGCGACACGGGACACGACTCCTACGAGCAGTACTTC; CDR3: CASSDTGHDSYEQYF; V: TRBV27; D: -; J: TRBJ2-7; size: -
DNA: TGTGCCAGCAGTTTAGCTCAGACAGATACGCAGTATTTT; CDR3: CASSLAQTDTQYF; V: TRBV27; D: -; J: TRBJ2-3; size: -
DNA: TGCGCCAGCAGCTTTAACCCCCCGGGCGGGGGGACCTATGAGCAGTTCTTC; CDR3: CASSFNPPGGGTYEQFF; V: TRBV5-1; D: TRBD2; J: TRBJ2-1; size: once
DNA: TGTGCCAGTAGTGGACAGACTGGAAACACCATATATTTT; CDR3: CASSGQTGNTIYF; V: TRBV19; D: -; J: TRBJ1-3; size: -
DNA: TGCGCCAGCAGCAATAACAGGGGTTCTAACTATGGCTACACCTTC; CDR3: CASSNNRGSNYGYTF; V: TRBV5-1; D: TRBD1; J: TRBJ1-2; size: -
DNA: TGTGCCAGCTCAGCCACCGGGACAGGGTTGTGGGAGCAGTACTTC; CDR3: CASSATGTGLWEQYF; V: TRBV18; D: TRBD1; J: TRBJ2-7; size: -
DNA: TGCGCCAGCAGTGAGTCCAGGGACACTATTCCCTACGAGCAGTACTTC; CDR3: CASSESRDTIPYEQYF; V: TRBV10-1; D: -; J: TRBJ2-7; size: -